The 32 T cell receptor beta chains below were found in one sample sequenced in a study of control samples from healthy donors and cancer patients. Measured with immunoSEQ multiplex PCR; TCRdb has only the in-frame clones, and not every one. This sample carries approximately 110,000 clones, 80% to 95% of them seen once, and the ten largest clones take around 7.6%. The specimen was blood. The receptors were gathered from a young woman in good health.

This clone turned up a few times. V and J are TRBV3-1 (or the pseudogene TRBV3-2) and TRBJ2-3; D is unresolved. The CDR3 consists of 12 residues. V was cut by 0 bases and J by 6 bases, with 4 bases left in between. Germline V gives CDR1 LGHDT, CDR2 YNNKEL (reference sequence). For the CDR3, the DNA is TGTGCCAGCAGCCAAGATTCCGATACGCAGTATTTT. It codes for CASSQDSDTQYF.

CDR3 nucleotide sequence: TGTGCCAGCAGCCACTATGGACAGGGAAACACCGGGGAGCTGTTTTTT. Protein sequence: CASSHYGQGNTGELFF. The J gene is TRBJ2-2, the V gene TRBV27; the match to TRBD1 covers 8 bases. The CDR3 is 16 residues long. Trimming took 6 bases from V and 2 from J; bases not matched to a gene: 8. Per germline, CDR1 MNHEY and CDR2 SMNVEV (reference sequence).

The chain links TRBV28 to TRBJ1-5, with 9 bases matching TRBD1. J was trimmed by 4 bases and V by 5 bases; bases with no gene match: 6. Germline values: CDR1 MDHEN, CDR2 SYDVKM. This CDR3 spans 15 amino acids. The CDR3: CASSHDRGTNQPQHF. The DNA of the CDR3 is TGTGCCAGCAGTCATGACAGGGGGACTAATCAGCCCCAGCATTTT.

The V gene is TRBV19, the J gene TRBJ1-2; D is uncertain. V was clipped by 7 bases and J by 4 bases, with 16 bases between them. This CDR3 contains 14 residues. The germline CDR1 and CDR2 sequences are LNHDA and SQIVND (reference sequence). The CDR3 sequence is CASNLGGYGYGYTF. The DNA of the CDR3 is TGTGCCAGTAACCTCGGAGGGTATGGCTATGGCTACACCTTC.

The chain joins TRBV19 to TRBJ2-1; perhaps TRBD1 as D (5 bases). The CDR3 runs 14 residues. Germline V gene lookup returns CDR1 LNHDA and CDR2 SQIVND (reference sequence). The V end lost 0 bases, the J end lost 6 bases, and 9 bases lay between the germline ends. Here the CDR3 DNA reads TGTGCCAGTAGTATAGAGTCCAGGGCCAATGAGCAGTTCTTC. This encodes CASSIESRANEQFF.

This clone came up once. This chain connects TRBV28 to TRBJ1-2; 11 bases are a match to TRBD1. Unmatched junction bases numbered 4, after V lost 3 bases and J lost 4 bases. Looked up from germline, CDR1 is MDHEN and CDR2 is SYDVKM. CDR3 length: 15 residues. CDR3 coding DNA: TGTGCCAGCAGTTTGGACAGGGGGCCGGTCTATGGCTACACCTTC. This translates into CASSLDRGPVYGYTF.

V usage is TRBV7-9 and J usage is TRBJ1-6, with D possibly matching TRBD1 (5 bases). From germline, CDR1 is SEHNR and CDR2 FQNEAQ (reference sequence). Trimming pared 6 bases from V and 4 bases from J, leaving 13 bases between. This CDR3 is 15 amino acids long. The CDR3 spells CASSKTRVYNSPLHF. CDR3 DNA sequence: TGTGCCAGCAGTAAAACCAGGGTATATAATTCACCCCTCCACTTT. The full variable domain, its missing parts supplied by reference TRBV7-9 and TRBJ1-6, is DTGVSQNPRHKITKRGQNVTFRCDPISEHNRLYWYRQTLGQGPEFLTYFQNEAQLEKSRLLSDRFSAERPKGSFSTLEIQRTEQGDSAMYLCASSKTRVYNSPLHFGNGTRLTVT.

V usage is TRBV28 and J usage is TRBJ1-4; 12 bases fit TRBD1. Unmatched junction bases numbered 6, after V lost 10 bases and J lost 0 bases. CDR1 is MDHEN, CDR2 SYDVKM, per germline. This CDR3 is built from 16 residues. This CDR3 is CATGTGGFATNEKLFF. CDR3 bases: TGTGCCACCGGGACAGGGGGCTTTGCAACTAATGAAAAACTGTTTTTT.

This sequence joins TRBV19 and TRBJ1-1; D possibly corresponds to TRBD1 (5 bases). Germline V CDR1 and CDR2: LNHDA, SQIVND (reference sequence). This CDR3 contains 15 residues. V lost 6 bases to trimming and J lost 10 bases, with 24 bases between them. CDR3 region: CASRNRQGGPTRAFF. CDR3 bases: TGTGCCAGTAGAAATCGCCAGGGAGGACCCACTCGAGCTTTCTTT.

The chain recombines TRBV19 with TRBJ1-2; 10 positions match TRBD1. V shed 7 bases and J 5 bases; nucleotides not matched to a gene: 13. Germline V gene lookup returns CDR1 LNHDA and CDR2 SQIVND (reference sequence). CDR3 size: 16 residues. The CDR3 is CASTGIRQGADYGYTF. Written as DNA, the CDR3 is TGTGCCAGTACCGGAATTAGACAGGGGGCGGATTATGGCTACACCTTC.

The chain recombines TRBV5-4 with TRBJ2-1, with 7 bases that match TRBD1. V dropped 1 base and J dropped 6; count of bases not matched to a gene: 7. The germline V gene has CDR1 SGHNT and CDR2 YYREEE (reference sequence). The CDR3 has 15 amino acids. The CDR3 protein is CASSLSTGYFNEQFF. In nucleotides, the CDR3 is TGTGCCAGCAGCTTGTCGACAGGGTATTTCAATGAGCAGTTCTTC.

The J gene is TRBJ2-7, the V gene TRBV28; TRBD1 matches at 8 bases. Germline V gene sequence: CDR1 MDHEN, CDR2 SYDVKM. The CDR3 extends over 14 amino acids. The junction had 6 bases not matched to a gene; V was cut back by 6 bases and J by 2 bases. The CDR3 is CASRLTGATYEQYF. As DNA, the CDR3 is TGTGCCAGCAGGCTGACAGGGGCAACCTACGAGCAGTACTTC.

The rearrangement joins TRBV29-1 to TRBJ2-5, with 11 bases identical to TRBD2. This CDR3 has 14 residues. V lost 4 bases to trimming and J lost 4 bases; unmatched junction nucleotides: 5. Per germline, CDR1 SQVTM and CDR2 ANQGSEA. CDR3 bases: TGCAGCGTTGGGCTAGCGGGAGGAGTAGAGACCCAGTACTTC. It translates to CSVGLAGGVETQYF. The whole variable domain, filled in from reference TRBV29-1 and TRBJ2-5, reads SAVISQKPSRDICQRGTSLTIQCQVDSQVTMMFWYRQQPGQSLTLIATANQGSEATYESGFVIDKFPISRPNLTFSTLTVSNMSPEDSSIYLCSVGLAGGVETQYFGPGTRLLVL.

The chain carries TRBV30 and TRBJ1-1; possible D gene TRBD1, 5 bases. V was shortened by 2 bases and J by 7 bases, with 11 bases between the two germline ends. From germline, CDR1 is GTSNPN and CDR2 SVGIG (reference sequence). This CDR3 region has 12 residues. The CDR3 DNA reads as TGTGCCTGGAGTCCCAAGGGGATTGAAGCTTTCTTT. It encodes CAWSPKGIEAFF.

The chain joins TRBV7-2 to TRBJ2-3; D may be TRBD2 (6 bases). Trimming shortened V by 0 bases and J by 2 bases, and 15 bases separated the two germline ends. CDR3 size: 17 residues. Germline CDR1 reads SGHTA; CDR2 reads FQGNSA. CDR3 nucleotides: TGTGCCAGCAGCTTAGCGCCTGTAGCGGTTCCCACAGATACGCAGTATTTT. The encoded protein is CASSLAPVAVPTDTQYF.

The CDR3 DNA reads as TGTGCCAGCAGCTTGGGGGGGGCCGGGGGGACCCAGTACTTC. Protein product: CASSLGGAGGTQYF. The chain has TRBV5-6 and TRBJ2-5; D might be TRBD1 or TRBD2, each matching 6 bases. The V gene's germline CDR1 is SGHDT and CDR2 YYEEEE. Between the trimmed V and J ends, which lost 0 bases and 7 bases, there was a span of 13 bases. This CDR3 is 14 amino acids long.

The J gene is TRBJ2-1, the V gene TRBV15; 8 bases are shared with TRBD1. The length of the CDR3 is 19 residues. Germline assignment: CDR1 LNHNV and CDR2 YYDKDF (reference sequence). V was clipped by 0 bases and J by 7 bases; unmatched bases: 17. CDR3 residues: CATSRDGQGAWGVQNEQFF. The CDR3 bases are TGTGCCACCAGCAGAGACGGCCAGGGGGCATGGGGGGTGCAGAATGAGCAGTTCTTC.

This chain joins TRBV7-3 and TRBJ2-2; TRBD2 aligns across 14 bases. CDR3 size: 19 residues. The germline gives CDR1 SGHTA, CDR2 FQGTGA. Unmatched junction bases numbered 7, after V lost 2 bases and J lost 2 bases. The DNA of the CDR3 is TGTGCCAGCAGCTTACGTCCGGGACTAGCGGGAGTAAACACCGGGGAGCTGTTTTTT. Translation: CASSLRPGLAGVNTGELFF.

This chain joins TRBV4-3 and TRBJ2-3; 9 bases line up with TRBD2. From germline, CDR1 is LGHNA and CDR2 YSLEER. V dropped 0 bases and J dropped 6; count of bases not matched to a gene: 10. There are 17 residues in the CDR3. For the CDR3, the DNA is TGCGCCAGCAGCCAAGAGGGCTGGCGGGGGGGCGTTGATACGCAGTATTTT. It specifies CASSQEGWRGGVDTQYF.

The V and J genes are TRBV27 and TRBJ2-5; 12 nucleotides agree with TRBD2. The CDR3 is 15 residues long. Per germline, CDR1 MNHEY and CDR2 SMNVEV (reference sequence). J lost 5 bases, V lost 5 bases, and 6 bases had no gene match. CDR3 loop: CASSLTSGGWETQYF. For the CDR3, the DNA is TGTGCCAGCAGTCTAACTAGCGGGGGGTGGGAGACCCAGTACTTC.

The chain employs TRBV19 and TRBJ2-7, with TRBD2 identical over 11 bases. V gave up 6 bases and J gave up 3 bases; unmatched junction bases: 7. The CDR3 is 15 amino acids. Germline V lookup: CDR1 LNHDA, CDR2 SQIVND (reference sequence). The CDR3 reads CASSRAGLAVYEQYF. CDR3 coding DNA: TGTGCCAGTAGCCGGGCGGGACTAGCGGTCTACGAGCAGTACTTC.

CDR3 region: CSALKGGYQETQYF. The CDR3 DNA reads as TGCAGCGCTCTAAAAGGGGGGTACCAAGAGACCCAGTACTTC. The chain has TRBV29-1 and TRBJ2-5; TRBD1 or TRBD2 may be the D gene (6 bases each). The CDR3 is 14 amino acids. Germline CDR1 SQVTM, CDR2 ANQGSEA. Trimming cost V 7 bases and J 0 bases, with 15 bases left between them.

This chain uses TRBV29-1 with TRBJ1-2; D unclear. The ends were cut back, 2 bases at V and 5 bases at J, with 6 bases in the middle. This CDR3 comprises 11 residues. Germline V gene sequence: CDR1 SQVTM, CDR2 ANQGSEA. As DNA, the CDR3 is TGCAGCGTTGAAAGCAGATATGGCTACACCTTC. It encodes CSVESRYGYTF.

The chain uses TRBV4-3 and TRBJ1-1; D unresolved. V lost 0 bases and J lost 2, with 4 bases in between. The germline V gene has CDR1 LGHNA and CDR2 YSLEER. This CDR3 is built from 13 residues. The CDR3 spells CASSQEHNTEAFF. CDR3 coding DNA: TGCGCCAGCAGCCAAGAACACAACACTGAAGCTTTCTTT.

The CDR3 region has the DNA TGTGCCAGCAGCCTCATCACAATGGGACAGGGCGGCTACGAGCAGTACTTC. It specifies CASSLITMGQGGYEQYF. The V call is TRBV13, the J call TRBJ2-7, with TRBD1 matching over 9 bases. J lost 3 bases, V lost 5 bases, and 14 bases had no gene match. The germline gives CDR1 PRHDT, CDR2 FYEKMQ (reference sequence). This CDR3 comprises 17 residues.

This chain connects TRBV18 to TRBJ1-3; TRBD1 is a possible D gene (5 bases). V was cut by 2 bases and J by 0 bases, with 14 bases left in between. Germline values: CDR1 KGHSH, CDR2 LQKENI. The CDR3 runs to 17 residues. The CDR3: CASSPGQGPYSGNTIYF. In DNA, the CDR3 is TGTGCCAGCTCACCAGGGCAGGGCCCTTACTCTGGAAACACCATATATTTT.

This clone appeared a single time. The chain recombines TRBV12-3 or TRBV12-4 with TRBJ2-7; no clear D. Trimming left V 1 base short and J 2 bases short, with 6 bases between. This CDR3 region has 13 residues. CDR3 DNA: TGTGCCAGCAGTTTAGGAGTAACCTACGAGCAGTACTTC. It codes for CASSLGVTYEQYF.

The CDR3 coding sequence is TGTGCCAGCAGCCAGGGACAGGGCCTATACGAGCAGTACTTC. Protein product: CASSQGQGLYEQYF. The V gene is TRBV6-5, the J gene TRBJ2-7; 9 nucleotides match TRBD1. V gave up 6 bases and J gave up 4 bases; unmatched junction bases: 7. Germline V gene lookup returns CDR1 MNHEY and CDR2 SVGAGI. This CDR3 is built from 14 residues.

The gene calls are TRBV6-1 and TRBJ1-1; tentatively, D is TRBD1 (5 bases). This CDR3 has 14 residues. CDR1 is MNHNS and CDR2 is SASEGT in the germline V gene. The V gene lost 2 bases and the J gene lost 3 bases, with 10 bases spanning the gap. The CDR3 region is CASSENRRDTEAFF. The CDR3 nucleotides read TGTGCCAGCAGTGAAAACCGCAGGGACACTGAAGCTTTCTTT.

This clone was counted a single time. The chain employs TRBV28 and TRBJ2-7; D unresolved. V was clipped by 5 bases and J by 7 bases, with 15 bases between them. The CDR3 runs 13 residues. Germline CDR1 MDHEN, CDR2 SYDVKM. CDR3 DNA: TGTGCCAGCAGTCAGCATGGAATTAGGGAGCAGTACTTC. It specifies CASSQHGIREQYF.

This sequence joins TRBV3-1 (or the pseudogene TRBV3-2) and TRBJ1-5; maybe TRBD1 (5 bases). From germline, CDR1 is LGHDT and CDR2 YNNKEL (reference sequence). The V and J ends lost 1 base and 5 bases respectively, with 15 bases between them. This CDR3 has 16 residues. The CDR3: CASSQGGPGRDQPQHF. Here the CDR3 DNA reads TGTGCCAGCAGCCAAGGGGGCCCCGGCAGGGATCAGCCCCAGCATTTT.

The V gene is TRBV7-2, the J gene TRBJ1-3; D not certain. Germline V gene lookup returns CDR1 SGHTA and CDR2 FQGNSA. The length of the CDR3 is 15 residues. Trimming took off 4 bases at V and 2 bases at J, with 12 bases between the two ends. The CDR3 region has the DNA TGTGCCAGCAGCTCTCAGCCCGGGACTGGAAACACCATATATTTT. It is translated as CASSSQPGTGNTIYF.